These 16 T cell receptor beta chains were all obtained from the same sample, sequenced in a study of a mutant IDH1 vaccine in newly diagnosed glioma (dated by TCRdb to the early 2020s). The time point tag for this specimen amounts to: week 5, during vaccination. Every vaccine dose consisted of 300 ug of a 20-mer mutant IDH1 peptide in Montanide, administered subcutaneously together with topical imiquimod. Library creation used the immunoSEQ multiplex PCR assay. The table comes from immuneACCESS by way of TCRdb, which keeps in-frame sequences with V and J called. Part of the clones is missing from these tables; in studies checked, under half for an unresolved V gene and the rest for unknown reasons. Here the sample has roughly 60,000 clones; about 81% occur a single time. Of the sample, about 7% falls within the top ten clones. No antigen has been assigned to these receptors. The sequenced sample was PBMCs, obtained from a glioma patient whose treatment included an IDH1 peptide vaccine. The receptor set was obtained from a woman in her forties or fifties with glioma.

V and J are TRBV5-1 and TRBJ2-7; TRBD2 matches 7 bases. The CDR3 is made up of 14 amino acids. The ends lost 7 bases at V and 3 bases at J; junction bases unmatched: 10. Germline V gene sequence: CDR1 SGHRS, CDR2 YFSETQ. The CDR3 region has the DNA TGCGCCAGCTCTCCTGGACTAGGACGCTACGAGCAGTACTTC. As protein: CASSPGLGRYEQYF. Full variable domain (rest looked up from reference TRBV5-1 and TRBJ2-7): KAGVTQTPRYLIKTRGQQVTLSCSPISGHRSVSWYQQTPGQGLQFLFEYFSETQRNKGNFPGRFSGRQFSNSRSEMNVSTLELGDSALYLCASSPGLGRYEQYFGPGTRLTVT.

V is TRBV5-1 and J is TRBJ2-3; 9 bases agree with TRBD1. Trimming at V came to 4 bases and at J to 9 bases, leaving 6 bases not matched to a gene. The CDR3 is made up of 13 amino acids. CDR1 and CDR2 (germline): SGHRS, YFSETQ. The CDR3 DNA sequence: TGCGCCAGCAGCCTACAGGGGGCCCAGACGCAGTATTTT. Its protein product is CASSLQGAQTQYF.

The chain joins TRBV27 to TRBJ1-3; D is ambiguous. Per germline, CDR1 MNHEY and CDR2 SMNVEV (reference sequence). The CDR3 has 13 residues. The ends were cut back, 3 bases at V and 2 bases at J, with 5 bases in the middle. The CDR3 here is CASSLRPGNTIYF. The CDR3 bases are TGTGCCAGCAGTTTGCGTCCTGGAAACACCATATATTTT.

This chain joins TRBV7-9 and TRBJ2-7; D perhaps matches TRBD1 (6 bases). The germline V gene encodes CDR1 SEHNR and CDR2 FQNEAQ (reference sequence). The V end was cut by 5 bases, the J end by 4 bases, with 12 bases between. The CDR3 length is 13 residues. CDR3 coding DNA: TGTGCCAGCAGCGGACAGCCTCCTTACGAGCAGTACTTC. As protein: CASSGQPPYEQYF.

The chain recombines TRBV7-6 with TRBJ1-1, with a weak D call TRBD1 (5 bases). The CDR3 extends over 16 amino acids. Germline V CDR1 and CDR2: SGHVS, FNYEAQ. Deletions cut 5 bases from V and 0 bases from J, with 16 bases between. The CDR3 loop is CASSPLKGTLNTEAFF. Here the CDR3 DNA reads TGTGCCAGCAGCCCACTTAAGGGGACCTTGAACACTGAAGCTTTCTTT. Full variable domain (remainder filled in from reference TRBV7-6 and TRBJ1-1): GAGVSQSPRYKVTKRGQDVALRCDPISGHVSLYWYRQALGQGPEFLTYFNYEAQQDKSGLPNDRFSAERPEGSISTLTIQRTEQRDSAMYRCASSPLKGTLNTEAFFGQGTRLTVV.

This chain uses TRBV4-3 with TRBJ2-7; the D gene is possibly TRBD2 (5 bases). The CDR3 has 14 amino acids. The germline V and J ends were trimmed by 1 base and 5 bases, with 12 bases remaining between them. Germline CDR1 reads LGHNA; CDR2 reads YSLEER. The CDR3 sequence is CASSQGLSGDEQYF. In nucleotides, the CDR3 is TGCGCCAGCAGCCAAGGGCTCAGCGGTGACGAGCAGTACTTC.

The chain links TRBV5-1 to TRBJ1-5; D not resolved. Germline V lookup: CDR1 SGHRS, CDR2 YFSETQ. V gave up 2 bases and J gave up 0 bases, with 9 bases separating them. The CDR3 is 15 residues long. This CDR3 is CASSLNGDSNQPQHF. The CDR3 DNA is TGCGCCAGCAGCTTAAACGGCGATAGCAATCAGCCCCAGCATTTT. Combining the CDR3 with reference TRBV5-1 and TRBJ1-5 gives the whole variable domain KAGVTQTPRYLIKTRGQQVTLSCSPISGHRSVSWYQQTPGQGLQFLFEYFSETQRNKGNFPGRFSGRQFSNSRSEMNVSTLELGDSALYLCASSLNGDSNQPQHFGDGTRLSIL.

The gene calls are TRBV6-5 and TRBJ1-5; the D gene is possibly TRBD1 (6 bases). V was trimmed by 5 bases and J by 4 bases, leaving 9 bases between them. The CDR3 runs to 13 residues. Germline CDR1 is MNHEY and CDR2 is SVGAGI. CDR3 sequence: CASSRRGNQPQHF. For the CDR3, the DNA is TGTGCCAGCAGTCGCAGGGGTAATCAGCCCCAGCATTTT.

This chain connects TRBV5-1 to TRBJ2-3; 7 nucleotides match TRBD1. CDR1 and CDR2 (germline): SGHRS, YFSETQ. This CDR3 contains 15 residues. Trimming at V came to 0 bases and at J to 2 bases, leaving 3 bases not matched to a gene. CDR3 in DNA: TGCGCCAGCAGCTTGGTGGGACAGAACACAGATACGCAGTATTTT. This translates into CASSLVGQNTDTQYF.

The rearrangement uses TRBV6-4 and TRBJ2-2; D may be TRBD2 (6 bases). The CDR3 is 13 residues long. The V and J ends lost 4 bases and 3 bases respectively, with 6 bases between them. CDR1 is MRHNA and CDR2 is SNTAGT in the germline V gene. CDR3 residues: CASSGGDTGELFF. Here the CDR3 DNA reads TGTGCCAGCAGTGGGGGGGACACCGGGGAGCTGTTTTTT.

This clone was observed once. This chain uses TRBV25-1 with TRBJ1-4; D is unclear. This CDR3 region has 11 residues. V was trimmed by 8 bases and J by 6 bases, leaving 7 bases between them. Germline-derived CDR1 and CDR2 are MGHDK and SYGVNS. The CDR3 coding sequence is TGTGCCAGCGAGTGGTATGAAAAACTGTTTTTT. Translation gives CASEWYEKLFF.

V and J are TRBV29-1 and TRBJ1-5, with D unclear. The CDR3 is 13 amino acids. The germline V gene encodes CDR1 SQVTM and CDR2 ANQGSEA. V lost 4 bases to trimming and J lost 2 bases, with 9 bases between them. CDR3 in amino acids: CSVGRVCNQPQHF. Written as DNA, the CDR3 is TGCAGCGTTGGGAGGGTGTGCAATCAGCCCCAGCATTTT.

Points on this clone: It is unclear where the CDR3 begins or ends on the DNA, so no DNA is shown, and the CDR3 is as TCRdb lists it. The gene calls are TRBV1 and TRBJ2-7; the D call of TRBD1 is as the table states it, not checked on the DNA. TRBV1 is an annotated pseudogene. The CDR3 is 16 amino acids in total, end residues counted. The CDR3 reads CTSSQAGWARGNEQYF.

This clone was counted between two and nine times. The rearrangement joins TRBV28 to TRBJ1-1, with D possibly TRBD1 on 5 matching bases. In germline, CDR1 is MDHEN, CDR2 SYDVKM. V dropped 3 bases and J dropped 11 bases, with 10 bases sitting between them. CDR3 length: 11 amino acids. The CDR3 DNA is TGTGCCAGCAGTTTCGAGGGGCTGGCTTTCTTT. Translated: CASSFEGLAFF.

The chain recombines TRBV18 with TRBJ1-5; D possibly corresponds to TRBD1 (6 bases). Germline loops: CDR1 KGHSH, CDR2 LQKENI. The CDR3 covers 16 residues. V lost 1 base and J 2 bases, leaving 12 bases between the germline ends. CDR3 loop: CASSPRGPEGNQPQHF. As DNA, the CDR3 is TGTGCCAGCTCACCACGGGGGCCGGAGGGCAATCAGCCCCAGCATTTT.

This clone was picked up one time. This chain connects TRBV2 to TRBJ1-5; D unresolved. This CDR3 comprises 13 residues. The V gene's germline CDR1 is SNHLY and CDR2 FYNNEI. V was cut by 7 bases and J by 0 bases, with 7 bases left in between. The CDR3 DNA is TGTGCCAGCATTCGGGATAGCAATCAGCCCCAGCATTTT. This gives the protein CASIRDSNQPQHF.